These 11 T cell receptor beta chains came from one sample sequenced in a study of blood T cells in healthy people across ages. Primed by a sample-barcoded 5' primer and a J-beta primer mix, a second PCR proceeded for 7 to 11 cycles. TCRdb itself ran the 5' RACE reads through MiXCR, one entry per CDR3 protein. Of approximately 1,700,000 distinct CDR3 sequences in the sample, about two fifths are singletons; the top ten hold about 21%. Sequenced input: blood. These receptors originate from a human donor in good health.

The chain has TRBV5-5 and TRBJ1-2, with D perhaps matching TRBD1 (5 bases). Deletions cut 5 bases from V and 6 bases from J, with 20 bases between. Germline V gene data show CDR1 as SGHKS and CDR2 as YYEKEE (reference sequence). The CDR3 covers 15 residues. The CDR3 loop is CASRPPSRDRDGYTF. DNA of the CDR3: TGTGCCAGCAGACCTCCCTCTAGGGACCGAGATGGCTACACCTTC.

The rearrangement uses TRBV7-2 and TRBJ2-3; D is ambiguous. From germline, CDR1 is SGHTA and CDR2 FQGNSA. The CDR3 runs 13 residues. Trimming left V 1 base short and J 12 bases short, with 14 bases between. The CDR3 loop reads CASSLGGRNQQYF. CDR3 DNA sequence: TGTGCCAGCAGCTTAGGAGGCCGGAATCAACAGTATTTT. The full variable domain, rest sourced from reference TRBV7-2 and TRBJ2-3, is GAGVSQSPSNKVTEKGKDVELRCDPISGHTALYWYRQSLGQGLEFLIYFQGNSAPDKSGLPSDRFSAERTGGSVSTLTIQRTQQEDSAVYLCASSLGGRNQQYFGPGTRLTVL.

CDR3: CASSQDLGVVGGDTQYF. The DNA for the CDR3 is TGTGCCAGCAGCCAAGATCTAGGCGTTGTCGGTGGAGATACGCAGTATTTT. V usage is TRBV14 and J usage is TRBJ2-3; no clear D. The CDR3 has 17 amino acids. V lost 0 bases and J 5 bases, leaving 18 bases between the germline ends. Germline assignment: CDR1 SGHDN and CDR2 FVKESK.

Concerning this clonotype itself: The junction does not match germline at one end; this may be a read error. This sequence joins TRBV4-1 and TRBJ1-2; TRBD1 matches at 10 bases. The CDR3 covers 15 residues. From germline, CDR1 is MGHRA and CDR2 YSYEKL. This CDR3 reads CAGSQPGQGLIGYTF. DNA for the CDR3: TGCGCCGGCAGCCAACCGGGACAGGGGCTTATTGGCTACACGTTC.

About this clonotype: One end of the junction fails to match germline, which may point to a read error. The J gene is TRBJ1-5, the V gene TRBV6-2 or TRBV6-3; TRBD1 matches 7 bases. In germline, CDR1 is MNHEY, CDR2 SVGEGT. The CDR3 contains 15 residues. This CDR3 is CVSSRQGSFPQPQHF. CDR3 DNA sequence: TGTGTCAGCAGCCGACAGGGAAGTTTCCCTCAGCCCCAGCATTTT.

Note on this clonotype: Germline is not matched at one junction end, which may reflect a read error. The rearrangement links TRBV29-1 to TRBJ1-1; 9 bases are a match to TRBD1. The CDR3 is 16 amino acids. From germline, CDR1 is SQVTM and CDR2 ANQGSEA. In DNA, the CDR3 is TGCAGCGTTGTATTTCCGGGACAGGGTGTGAAGACTGAAGCTTTCTTT. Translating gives CSVVFPGQGVKTEAFF.

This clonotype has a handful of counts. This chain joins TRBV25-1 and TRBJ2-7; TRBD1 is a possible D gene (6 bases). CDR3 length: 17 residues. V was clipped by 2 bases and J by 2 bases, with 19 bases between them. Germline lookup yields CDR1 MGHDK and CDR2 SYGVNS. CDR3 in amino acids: CASSEQTGTQKPYEQYF. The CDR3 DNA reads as TGTGCCAGCAGTGAACAGACCGGGACACAAAAGCCCTACGAGCAGTACTTC.

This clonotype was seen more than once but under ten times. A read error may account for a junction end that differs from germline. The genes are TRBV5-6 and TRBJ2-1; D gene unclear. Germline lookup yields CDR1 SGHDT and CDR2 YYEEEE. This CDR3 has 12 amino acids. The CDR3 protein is CVSSLGPNEQFF. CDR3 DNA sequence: TGTGTCAGCAGCTTGGGCCCCAATGAGCAGTTCTTC.

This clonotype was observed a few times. CDR3 sequence reads: CASSRRQGNSYNSPLHF. DNA for the CDR3: TGCGCCAGCAGCCGCCGACAGGGGAACTCCTATAATTCACCCCTCCACTTT. V usage is TRBV4-3 and J usage is TRBJ1-6, with TRBD1 identical over 8 bases. This CDR3 has 17 amino acids. CDR1 is LGHNA, CDR2 YSLEER, per germline. V lost 4 bases to trimming and J lost 0 bases; unmatched junction nucleotides: 5.

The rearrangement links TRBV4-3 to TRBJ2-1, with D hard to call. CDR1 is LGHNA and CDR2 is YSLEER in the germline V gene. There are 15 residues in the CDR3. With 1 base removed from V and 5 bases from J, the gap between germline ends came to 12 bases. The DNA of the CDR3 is TGCGCCAGCAGCCAAGCAATCGCGACTCACAATGAGCAGTTCTTC. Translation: CASSQAIATHNEQFF.

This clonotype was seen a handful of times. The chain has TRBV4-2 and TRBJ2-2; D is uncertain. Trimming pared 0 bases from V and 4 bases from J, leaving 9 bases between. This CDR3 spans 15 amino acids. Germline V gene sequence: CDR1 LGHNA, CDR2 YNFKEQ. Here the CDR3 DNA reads TGTGCCAGCAGCCAAGATGTAGGTACCACCGGGGAGCTGTTTTTT. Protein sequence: CASSQDVGTTGELFF.